Listed below are T cell receptor beta chains from one sample, sequenced in a study of vaccination and CD4 T cells after COVID-19. One entry per CDR3 protein, called by TCRdb with MiXCR from the PCR reads. The table shows roughly 24,000 distinct CDR3 sequences, with 40% to 45% occurring only once. Antigen specificity for these receptors is unknown. Sample: CD4+ T cells from blood, cultured in vitro. The source is a human donor who had recovered from COVID-19. CDR3s include the opening cysteine and the closing phenylalanine or tryptophan. Each record gives: V gene, D gene, clone size, J gene, CDR3 DNA, CDR3 protein. A D gene is named only where the DNA matches it firmly. Where a row states a size, it is once, few, many or the class of an expanded clone; other rows omit it.

V gene: TRBV27; D gene: -; clone size: -; J gene: TRBJ2-3; CDR3 DNA: TGTGCCAGCAGTTGGTCGTACAGAGATAGCACAGATACGCAGTATTTT; CDR3 protein: CASSWSYRDSTDTQYF
V gene: TRBV7-2; D gene: -; clone size: medium-sized; J gene: TRBJ1-5; CDR3 DNA: TGTGCCAGCAGCTTAGTGGGGCCCGGGATCGAGCCCCAGCATTTT; CDR3 protein: CASSLVGPGIEPQHF
V gene: TRBV7-2; D gene: -; clone size: once; J gene: TRBJ2-7; CDR3 DNA: TGTGCCAGCAGCTTAGAGATCGTATCCTACGAGCAGTACTTC; CDR3 protein: CASSLEIVSYEQYF
V gene: TRBV19; D gene: TRBD1; clone size: -; J gene: TRBJ1-1; CDR3 DNA: TGTGCCAGTAGTATAGAGGGACAGAGATTGAACACTGAAGCTTTCTTT; CDR3 protein: CASSIEGQRLNTEAFF
V gene: TRBV6-5; D gene: -; clone size: -; J gene: TRBJ2-7; CDR3 DNA: TGTGCCAGCAGTTACGGGTCGGAGAGCTCCTACGAGCAGTACTTC; CDR3 protein: CASSYGSESSYEQYF
V gene: TRBV7-3; D gene: -; clone size: -; J gene: TRBJ2-2; CDR3 DNA: TGTGCCAGCAGCTTAACAGGGACAAGGAGGAGCACCGGGGAGCTGTTTTTT; CDR3 protein: CASSLTGTRRSTGELFF
V gene: TRBV20-1; D gene: -; clone size: -; J gene: TRBJ2-1; CDR3 DNA: TGCAGTGCTACGATCATGAGGGTGAATGAGCAGTTCTTC; CDR3 protein: CSATIMRVNEQFF
V gene: TRBV7-9; D gene: -; clone size: few; J gene: TRBJ2-3; CDR3 DNA: TGTGCCAGCAGCTCGAACAGGGACACAGATACGCAGTATTTT; CDR3 protein: CASSSNRDTDTQYF
V gene: TRBV6-1; D gene: -; clone size: -; J gene: TRBJ1-1; CDR3 DNA: TGTGCCAGCAGTCCCGGGACATCCGGGAACACTGAAGCTTTCTTT; CDR3 protein: CASSPGTSGNTEAFF
V gene: TRBV18; D gene: TRBD1; clone size: -; J gene: TRBJ2-2; CDR3 DNA: TGTGCCAGCTCAGAATACAGGGGGCCAGACACCGGGGAGCTGTTTTTT; CDR3 protein: CASSEYRGPDTGELFF
V gene: TRBV27; D gene: TRBD1; clone size: -; J gene: TRBJ1-6; CDR3 DNA: TGTGCCAGCAGGGACAGACAGGGGAACTATAATTCACCCCTCCACTTT; CDR3 protein: CASRDRQGNYNSPLHF
V gene: TRBV6-5; D gene: -; clone size: -; J gene: TRBJ1-2; CDR3 DNA: TGTGCCAGCAGTTACAGAGGAGGGTCCTATGGCTACACCTTC; CDR3 protein: CASSYRGGSYGYTF
V gene: TRBV27; D gene: -; clone size: few; J gene: TRBJ2-3; CDR3 DNA: TGTGCCAGCAGTCTCTCTATGAGCCGGAGCACAGATACGCAGTATTTT; CDR3 protein: CASSLSMSRSTDTQYF
V gene: TRBV24-1; D gene: -; clone size: few; J gene: TRBJ1-2; CDR3 DNA: TGTGCCACCAGTGATTGGGACTATGGCTACACCTTC; CDR3 protein: CATSDWDYGYTF
V gene: TRBV2; D gene: TRBD1; clone size: few; J gene: TRBJ1-1; CDR3 DNA: TGTGCCAGCAGAGTAATGACAGGGGCCTCGGGAGGAGCTTTCTTT; CDR3 protein: CASRVMTGASGGAFF
V gene: TRBV15; D gene: -; clone size: -; J gene: TRBJ2-7; CDR3 DNA: TGTGCCACCAGCAGAGGTAGGGTAGGCTCCTACGAGCAGTACTTC; CDR3 protein: CATSRGRVGSYEQYF
V gene: TRBV6-5; D gene: -; clone size: -; J gene: TRBJ2-4; CDR3 DNA: TGTGCCAGCAGTTACTCTTTAGGCGTAGCCAAAAACATTCAGTACTTC; CDR3 protein: CASSYSLGVAKNIQYF
V gene: TRBV6-4; D gene: -; clone size: few; J gene: TRBJ1-2; CDR3 DNA: TGTGCCAGCAGTGAAGGGGGGGCCTCCTATGGCTACACCTTC; CDR3 protein: CASSEGGASYGYTF
V gene: TRBV7-9; D gene: -; clone size: once; J gene: TRBJ1-1; CDR3 DNA: TGTGCCAGCAGCCCGCGATTGGCGGCGACTGAAGCTTTCTTT; CDR3 protein: CASSPRLAATEAFF
V gene: TRBV6-1; D gene: -; clone size: few; J gene: TRBJ2-7; CDR3 DNA: TGTGCCAGCAGCTCCCAGGGGACACAGAACTACGAGCAGTACTTC; CDR3 protein: CASSSQGTQNYEQYF
V gene: TRBV7-9; D gene: -; clone size: few; J gene: TRBJ1-1; CDR3 DNA: TGTGCCAGCAGCTTAGGCAGGGCGAACACTGAAGCTTTCTTT; CDR3 protein: CASSLGRANTEAFF
V gene: TRBV19; D gene: -; clone size: -; J gene: TRBJ1-5; CDR3 DNA: TGTGCCAGCACGGGGGGAATCAGTCAGCCCCAGCATTTT; CDR3 protein: CASTGGISQPQHF
V gene: TRBV7-9; D gene: TRBD1; clone size: few; J gene: TRBJ2-3; CDR3 DNA: TGTGCCAGCAGTCGGGGACAGGGGGCAGATACGCAGTATTTT; CDR3 protein: CASSRGQGADTQYF
V gene: TRBV29-1; D gene: -; clone size: -; J gene: TRBJ2-2; CDR3 DNA: TGCAGCGGTACCTTTCAGGACACCGGGGAGCTGTTTTTT; CDR3 protein: CSGTFQDTGELFF
V gene: TRBV28; D gene: -; clone size: once; J gene: TRBJ1-6; CDR3 DNA: TGTGCCAGCATAAACACCCCAGGGTCGAATTCACCCCTCCACTTT; CDR3 protein: CASINTPGSNSPLHF
V gene: TRBV15; D gene: TRBD1; clone size: -; J gene: TRBJ2-5; CDR3 DNA: TGTGCCACCAGCAGAGGACAGGGTGCCCAGGGAGAGACCCAGTACTTC; CDR3 protein: CATSRGQGAQGETQYF
V gene: TRBV28; D gene: -; clone size: -; J gene: TRBJ1-2; CDR3 DNA: TGTGCCAGCAACCGAGCCGGCGGCAGGGACGGTAACTATGGCTACACCTTC; CDR3 protein: CASNRAGGRDGNYGYTF
V gene: TRBV15; D gene: -; clone size: -; J gene: TRBJ2-3; CDR3 DNA: TGTGCCACCAGCAGAGATCGGGGTCAGGTACGAGAAGATATGCAGTATTTT; CDR3 protein: CATSRDRGQVREDMQYF
V gene: TRBV5-4; D gene: TRBD2; clone size: -; J gene: TRBJ2-5; CDR3 DNA: TGTGCCAGCAGCCGGGGACTAGCGGGAGGAAGGAGGCAAGAGACCCAGTACTTC; CDR3 protein: CASSRGLAGGRRQETQYF
V gene: TRBV6-1; D gene: -; clone size: -; J gene: TRBJ1-2; CDR3 DNA: TGTGCCAGCAGCGACACTACTTTTGGAGGGATGAGGGGCTACACCTTC; CDR3 protein: CASSDTTFGGMRGYTF
V gene: TRBV7-2; D gene: TRBD2; clone size: few; J gene: TRBJ2-7; CDR3 DNA: TGTGCCAGCAGCTTAGCTGCTAGCGGAGGGAACTACGAGCAGTACTTC; CDR3 protein: CASSLAASGGNYEQYF
V gene: TRBV28; D gene: TRBD2; clone size: few; J gene: TRBJ2-3; CDR3 DNA: TGTGCCAGCAGTTTGGCGGGGGGATCAACAGATACGCAGTATTTT; CDR3 protein: CASSLAGGSTDTQYF
V gene: TRBV19; D gene: -; clone size: -; J gene: TRBJ1-5; CDR3 DNA: TGTGCCAGTAGTATTAAAGGGGGCAATCAGCCCCAGCATTTT; CDR3 protein: CASSIKGGNQPQHF
V gene: TRBV1; D gene: -; clone size: -; J gene: TRBJ1-6; CDR3 DNA: TGCACCAGCAGTAGAACGGGACGGAATAATTCACCCCTCCACTTT; CDR3 protein: CTSSRTGRNNSPLHF
V gene: TRBV19; D gene: TRBD1; clone size: -; J gene: TRBJ2-1; CDR3 DNA: TGTGCCAGTAGTATCAGTGACAGGGGCAATGAGCAGTTCTTC; CDR3 protein: CASSISDRGNEQFF
V gene: TRBV11-2; D gene: TRBD1; clone size: few; J gene: TRBJ2-1; CDR3 DNA: TGTGCCAGCACCACGGACAGGGGTGGGGAGCAGTTCTTC; CDR3 protein: CASTTDRGGEQFF
V gene: TRBV19; D gene: TRBD1; clone size: few; J gene: TRBJ2-7; CDR3 DNA: TGTGCCAGTAGTATTCATGACAGGGGGACCTACGAGCAGTACTTC; CDR3 protein: CASSIHDRGTYEQYF
V gene: TRBV5-1; D gene: TRBD1; clone size: -; J gene: TRBJ1-6; CDR3 DNA: TGCGCCAGCAGCTACGGAGGGACAGGGTACATGGATTCACCCCTCCACTTT; CDR3 protein: CASSYGGTGYMDSPLHF
V gene: TRBV19; D gene: -; clone size: few; J gene: TRBJ2-3; CDR3 DNA: TGTGCCAGTAGTAGCCTGGGAAGCACAGATACGCAGTATTTT; CDR3 protein: CASSSLGSTDTQYF
V gene: TRBV7-3; D gene: TRBD1; clone size: -; J gene: TRBJ1-1; CDR3 DNA: TGTGCCAGCAGCCCAACAGGGGGCGAGTACACTGAAGCTTTCTTT; CDR3 protein: CASSPTGGEYTEAFF
V gene: TRBV7-9; D gene: -; clone size: -; J gene: TRBJ1-2; CDR3 DNA: TGTGCCAGCAGCTTAGGAAGGGAGGGATCTGGCTACACCTTC; CDR3 protein: CASSLGREGSGYTF
V gene: TRBV29-1; D gene: -; clone size: -; J gene: TRBJ2-5; CDR3 DNA: TGCAGCGTTGTCCCCGGGTCTGAGACCCAGTACTTC; CDR3 protein: CSVVPGSETQYF
V gene: TRBV7-3; D gene: TRBD2; clone size: -; J gene: TRBJ2-1; CDR3 DNA: TGTGCCAGCAGCTCCCGGGCGGGGGGGCGAGTCAATGAGCAGTTCTTC; CDR3 protein: CASSSRAGGRVNEQFF
V gene: TRBV11-2; D gene: -; clone size: few; J gene: TRBJ2-7; CDR3 DNA: TGTGCCAGCAGAACAGGGAGGAGCGAGCAGTACTTC; CDR3 protein: CASRTGRSEQYF
V gene: TRBV20-1; D gene: -; clone size: few; J gene: TRBJ1-5; CDR3 DNA: TGCAGTGCTAGTCCACAGGGCCCCCGACAGCCCCAGCATTTT; CDR3 protein: CSASPQGPRQPQHF
V gene: TRBV5-4; D gene: TRBD2; clone size: -; J gene: TRBJ2-5; CDR3 DNA: TGTGCCAGCAGCTCTTGGGGACTAGCGGGAGGAGGAGAGACCCAGTACTTC; CDR3 protein: CASSSWGLAGGGETQYF
V gene: TRBV6-5; D gene: TRBD1; clone size: -; J gene: TRBJ2-7; CDR3 DNA: TGTGCCAGCAGTTTAGACAGGGACTACGAGCAGTACTTC; CDR3 protein: CASSLDRDYEQYF
V gene: TRBV20-1; D gene: TRBD2; clone size: few; J gene: TRBJ2-1; CDR3 DNA: TGCAGTGCTAGACTTAGCGGGGCCTACAATGAGCAGTTCTTC; CDR3 protein: CSARLSGAYNEQFF
V gene: TRBV14; D gene: -; clone size: -; J gene: TRBJ2-5; CDR3 DNA: TGTGCCAGCAGCAGACAGGTACAAGAGACCCAGTACTTC; CDR3 protein: CASSRQVQETQYF
V gene: TRBV7-8; D gene: -; clone size: few; J gene: TRBJ1-5; CDR3 DNA: TGTGCCAGCAGCTTAGGGGGGTTTAAGCCCCAGCATTTT; CDR3 protein: CASSLGGFKPQHF
V gene: TRBV7-9; D gene: TRBD1; clone size: few; J gene: TRBJ2-5; CDR3 DNA: TGTGCCAGCAGCTGGGACAGGGGAACGGAGACCCAGTACTTC; CDR3 protein: CASSWDRGTETQYF
V gene: TRBV4-1; D gene: -; clone size: -; J gene: TRBJ2-5; CDR3 DNA: TGCGCCAGCAGCCAAGACGGAGTACGAGAGACCCAGTACTTC; CDR3 protein: CASSQDGVRETQYF
V gene: TRBV7-8; D gene: TRBD2; clone size: -; J gene: TRBJ2-1; CDR3 DNA: TGTGCCAGCAGCGCCTCGGCCGAGACTAGCGGGAGGGCCTCCTACAATGAGCAGTTCTTC; CDR3 protein: CASSASAETSGRASYNEQFF
V gene: TRBV20-1; D gene: -; clone size: -; J gene: TRBJ2-3; CDR3 DNA: TGCGGTGCTAGAGATCCGCGAGGGATAGATACGCAGTATTTT; CDR3 protein: CGARDPRGIDTQYF
V gene: TRBV6-2/TRBV6-3; D gene: -; clone size: -; J gene: TRBJ2-5; CDR3 DNA: TGTGCCAGCAGTCGGGGTGTCAATGACCAAGAGACCCAGTACTTC; CDR3 protein: CASSRGVNDQETQYF
V gene: TRBV9; D gene: -; clone size: -; J gene: TRBJ2-7; CDR3 DNA: TGTGCCAGCAGCCTCTCACCGGACAGCGTAGTGCAGTACTTC; CDR3 protein: CASSLSPDSVVQYF
V gene: TRBV5-3; D gene: -; clone size: -; J gene: TRBJ1-5; CDR3 DNA: TGTGCCAGCAGCCCCGAGGTGAACAGGGAAGGCCTCAATCAGCCCCAGCATTTT; CDR3 protein: CASSPEVNREGLNQPQHF
V gene: TRBV5-4; D gene: TRBD2; clone size: few; J gene: TRBJ2-5; CDR3 DNA: TGTGCCAGCAGCTTCCCCGGGACTAGCGGGGGCGGGGAGACCCAGTACTTC; CDR3 protein: CASSFPGTSGGGETQYF
V gene: TRBV6-5; D gene: -; clone size: few; J gene: TRBJ1-1; CDR3 DNA: TGTGCCAGCAGTTACTCAGTGTTACAGGAAGCTTTCTTT; CDR3 protein: CASSYSVLQEAFF